The 13 T cell receptor beta chains given below trace back to one sample, sequenced in a study of beta chain features in type 1 diabetes. The investigators reverse transcribed all of the isolated RNA, so they sequenced expressed TCRB transcripts. The data were produced by immunoSEQ multiplex PCR, yet TCRdb's version contains in-frame clones alone and is incomplete. The sample lists around 500,000 clones; roughly 11% were seen once. The specimen sequenced was naive CD4+ T cells from blood. Receptors originate from a woman under 30 in good health.

This clone was observed a handful of times. The chain uses TRBV5-1 and TRBJ1-4; D ambiguous. The CDR3 is 14 amino acids. Germline values: CDR1 SGHRS, CDR2 YFSETQ. Trimming shortened V by 0 bases and J by 0 bases, and 3 bases separated the two germline ends. CDR3 coding DNA: TGCGCCAGCAGCTTGGTGTCAACTAATGAAAAACTGTTTTTT. Translated, it gives CASSLVSTNEKLFF.

The rearrangement joins TRBV4-3 to TRBJ2-1, with 7 bases aligning to TRBD2. With 7 bases clipped from V and 4 bases from J, the junction kept 7 bases outside the gene matches. The CDR3 has 14 amino acids. The germline gives CDR1 LGHNA, CDR2 YSLEER. The CDR3 spells CASTPGRGYNEQFF. DNA for the CDR3: TGCGCCAGCACCCCAGGGAGGGGATACAATGAGCAGTTCTTC.

J is TRBJ2-1 and V is TRBV4-1, with 11 positions matching TRBD2. CDR1 and CDR2 (germline): MGHRA, YSYEKL. V shed 4 bases and J 6 bases; nucleotides not matched to a gene: 8. This CDR3 is 16 amino acids long. Here the CDR3 reads CASSPVGLAGGNEQFF. The CDR3 DNA reads TGCGCCAGCAGCCCCGTCGGCCTAGCGGGGGGCAATGAGCAGTTCTTC.

J is TRBJ2-3 and V is TRBV4-3, with no clear D. V was trimmed by 3 bases and J by 4 bases, leaving 14 bases between them. CDR1 is LGHNA and CDR2 is YSLEER in the germline V gene. CDR3 length: 15 amino acids. The CDR3 loop is CASSQGPRAPDTQYF. Written as DNA, the CDR3 is TGCGCCAGCAGCCAGGGCCCACGTGCCCCAGATACGCAGTATTTT.

The rearrangement joins TRBV29-1 to TRBJ2-1, with a weak D call TRBD1 (5 bases). The ends were cut back, 6 bases at V and 0 bases at J, with 15 bases in the middle. Germline CDR1 SQVTM, CDR2 ANQGSEA. This CDR3 has 15 amino acids. The CDR3 here is CSVDNRRSSYNEQFF. The CDR3 region has the DNA TGCAGCGTGGATAACAGGAGAAGCTCCTACAATGAGCAGTTCTTC.

This clone was recorded at least ten times. This chain connects TRBV29-1 to TRBJ1-5; D perhaps matches TRBD1 (5 bases). Trimming stripped 4 bases from V and 6 bases from J, with 13 bases between. The CDR3 is made up of 13 amino acids. Germline V CDR1 and CDR2: SQVTM, ANQGSEA. The CDR3 DNA reads TGCAGCGTTGCTACAGGAACGGTTCAGCCCCAGCATTTT. This gives the protein CSVATGTVQPQHF.

This clone was picked up a small number of times. The junction shows a germline mismatch at one end, possibly a read error. V and J are TRBV4-3 and TRBJ1-5, with D possibly TRBD1 on 5 matching bases. The CDR3 loop spans 13 amino acids. Germline-derived CDR1 and CDR2 are LGHNA and YSLEER. The CDR3: CASSQGVDQPQHF. The DNA of the CDR3 is TGCGCCAGCAGTCAAGGGGTGGATCAGCCCCAGCATTTT.

The chain couples TRBV7-3 to TRBJ2-7; D is uncertain. Germline V gene data show CDR1 as SGHTA and CDR2 as FQGTGA. This CDR3 has 13 amino acids. Trimming removed 3 bases from V and 2 bases from J, with 8 bases in between. DNA of the CDR3: TGTGCCAGCAGCTTGGACGGAACCTACGAGCAGTACTTC. Translated, it gives CASSLDGTYEQYF.

This clone was picked up a small number of times. The CDR3 region is CASSVQSGQVSETQYF. Here the CDR3 DNA reads TGTGCCAGCAGCGTACAATCGGGCCAGGTGTCCGAGACCCAGTACTTC. The chain combines TRBV9 with TRBJ2-5; D is unclear. Trimming shortened V by 1 base and J by 5 bases, and 18 bases separated the two germline ends. Germline V lookup: CDR1 SGDLS, CDR2 YYNGEE. CDR3 length: 16 residues.

This chain links TRBV11-1 with TRBJ2-5; D is perhaps TRBD1 or TRBD2 (5 bases each). V shed 5 bases and J shed 5 bases, with 9 bases lying between them. The CDR3 runs to 12 residues. In germline, CDR1 is SGHAT, CDR2 FQDESV (reference sequence). CDR3 residues: CASSPGTETQYF. As DNA, the CDR3 is TGTGCCAGCAGCCCCGGGACGGAGACCCAGTACTTC.

This clone was recorded a few times. V gene TRBV5-1 combines with J gene TRBJ2-5; D possibly corresponds to TRBD2 (5 bases). Trimming pared 4 bases from V and 1 base from J, leaving 11 bases between. Germline V gene data show CDR1 as SGHRS and CDR2 as YFSETQ. The length of the CDR3 is 14 residues. The CDR3 loop is CASSPRLRQETQYF. For the CDR3, the DNA is TGCGCCAGCAGCCCTAGACTACGCCAAGAGACCCAGTACTTC.

This rearrangement joins TRBV28 to TRBJ2-3, with a tentative D call TRBD2 (7 bases). Germline-derived CDR1 and CDR2 are MDHEN and SYDVKM. The CDR3 runs to 17 residues. Trimming shortened V by 7 bases and J by 0 bases, and 20 bases separated the two germline ends. The CDR3 here is CASTVGGAGSSTDTQYF. The CDR3 region has the DNA TGTGCCAGCACCGTAGGGGGAGCGGGGTCTAGCACAGATACGCAGTATTTT.

This clone appeared a few times. V usage is TRBV29-1 and J usage is TRBJ2-5; 10 bases line up with TRBD2. This CDR3 region has 12 residues. Germline loops: CDR1 SQVTM, CDR2 ANQGSEA. With V trimmed by 7 bases and J by 4 bases, 3 bases remained unmatched. The CDR3 sequence: CSGGTSVETQYF. For the CDR3, the DNA is TGCAGCGGAGGGACTAGCGTAGAGACCCAGTACTTC.